These 20 T cell receptor beta chains came from one sample sequenced in a study of identical twins. TCRdb ran MiXCR on the 5' RACE reads and lists one entry per CDR3 protein. The sample carries approximately 1.8 million distinct CDR3 sequences, 32% recorded once. Sequencing was done on a sample of cord blood. The receptors shown here come from a newborn girl in good health.

This clonotype was seen a handful of times. J is TRBJ2-3 and V is TRBV20-1; 10 bases are shared with TRBD2. The V gene end was trimmed by 6 bases and the J gene end by 3 bases; junction bases not matched to a gene: 6. This CDR3 has 14 residues. Germline-derived CDR1 and CDR2 are DFQATT and SNEGSKA (reference sequence). CDR3 region: CSAEREGLTDTQYF. The CDR3 DNA is TGCAGTGCCGAGCGGGAGGGCCTGACAGATACGCAGTATTTT.

This clonotype showed up just a few times. The chain uses TRBV10-3 and TRBJ2-3; 13 bases map to TRBD2. CDR1 ENHRY and CDR2 SYGVKD come from the germline V gene. Trimming at V came to 6 bases and at J to 3 bases, leaving 12 bases not matched to a gene. CDR3 size: 18 residues. CDR3: CAISVLAGGHQGTDTQYF. CDR3 nucleotides: TGTGCCATCAGCGTACTAGCGGGGGGGCATCAAGGAACAGATACGCAGTATTTT.

This clonotype was seen a few times. The chain carries TRBV28 and TRBJ1-5; 8 bases fit TRBD1. The V and J ends lost 1 base and 4 bases, in that order; junction bases with no gene match: 9. Germline V gene sequence: CDR1 MDHEN, CDR2 SYDVKM. The CDR3 totals 17 residues. CDR3 bases: TGTGCCAGCAGTTTATTAATGCCCAGGGGGCAAAATCAGCCCCAGCATTTT. Protein: CASSLLMPRGQNQPQHF.

This clonotype has a count of ten or more. V and J are TRBV20-1 and TRBJ1-2; possible D gene TRBD1, 6 bases. Between the trimmed V and J ends, which lost 0 bases and 1 base, there was a span of 9 bases. CDR3 length: 14 amino acids. Germline lookup yields CDR1 DFQATT and CDR2 SNEGSKA (reference sequence). The CDR3 nucleotides are TGCAGTGCTAGAGATCAGGGGCGTAACTATGGCTACACCTTC. Translation: CSARDQGRNYGYTF.

Only a few counts were recorded for this clonotype. V usage is TRBV2 and J usage is TRBJ2-2, with TRBD1 matching over 8 bases. CDR3 size: 14 residues. The germline V gene has CDR1 SNHLY and CDR2 FYNNEI. J gave up 1 base and V 11 bases, and 6 bases lay outside the gene matches. The CDR3 sequence: CAGRQGMNTGELFF. In DNA, the CDR3 is TGTGCCGGTAGACAGGGGATGAACACCGGGGAGCTGTTTTTT.

V and J are TRBV7-9 and TRBJ2-1; no definite D call. There are 17 residues in the CDR3. V gave up 5 bases and J gave up 0 bases, with 17 bases separating them. In germline, CDR1 is SEHNR, CDR2 FQNEAQ (reference sequence). In nucleotides, the CDR3 is TGTGCCAGCAGCATAGGGAAGCGTCTGGGCTCCTACAATGAGCAGTTCTTC. Amino acid sequence: CASSIGKRLGSYNEQFF. The full variable domain, its missing parts supplied by reference TRBV7-9 and TRBJ2-1, is DTGVSQNPRHKITKRGQNVTFRCDPISEHNRLYWYRQTLGQGPEFLTYFQNEAQLEKSRLLSDRFSAERPKGSFSTLEIQRTEQGDSAMYLCASSIGKRLGSYNEQFFGPGTRLTVL.

This clonotype was observed a handful of times. This chain links TRBV11-2 with TRBJ2-3, with D perhaps TRBD2 (5 bases). Trimming took 5 bases from V and 4 from J, leaving 19 bases between them. The germline V gene has CDR1 SGHAT and CDR2 FQNNGV. The CDR3 extends over 16 amino acids. CDR3: CASSRTRGFVPDTQYF. CDR3 nucleotide sequence: TGTGCCAGCAGCCGTACTCGCGGGTTCGTTCCAGATACGCAGTATTTT. Complete variable domain (other parts from reference TRBV11-2 and TRBJ2-3): EAGVAQSPRYKIIEKRQSVAFWCNPISGHATLYWYQQILGQGPKLLIQFQNNGVVDDSQLPKDRFSAERLKGVDSTLKIQPAKLEDSAVYLCASSRTRGFVPDTQYFGPGTRLTVL.

This clonotype was detected ten times or more. V gene TRBV5-1 combines with J gene TRBJ2-3, with 7 bases identical to TRBD1. CDR1 is SGHRS and CDR2 is YFSETQ in the germline V gene. The CDR3 sequence is 14 residues long. V shed 0 bases and J 5 bases; nucleotides not matched to a gene: 3. CDR3 sequence: CASSLDRGGDTQYF. CDR3 nucleotide sequence: TGCGCCAGCAGCTTGGACAGGGGTGGAGATACGCAGTATTTT.

The V and J genes are TRBV20-1 and TRBJ1-6; TRBD1 agrees at 7 bases. CDR1 is DFQATT and CDR2 is SNEGSKA in the germline V gene (reference sequence). This CDR3 region has 15 residues. J gave up 3 bases and V 5 bases, and 7 bases lay outside the gene matches. In DNA, the CDR3 is TGCAGTGCTCCCGGGCCAGGGGGCTATAATTCACCCCTCCACTTT. Its translation is CSAPGPGGYNSPLHF.

This clonotype was recorded at least ten times. This chain's CDR3 is CASSTPYNEQFF. CDR3 bases: TGTGCCAGCAGTACGCCCTACAATGAGCAGTTCTTC. J is TRBJ2-1 and V is TRBV6-2 or TRBV6-3; D is unclear. Per germline, CDR1 MNHEY and CDR2 SVGEGT. The ends were cut back, 5 bases at V and 2 bases at J, with 4 bases in the middle. The CDR3 spans 12 residues.

This sequence joins TRBV20-1 and TRBJ2-3, with TRBD2 matching 9 bases. The CDR3 length is 14 residues. Losses at the gene ends were 7 bases for V and 4 bases for J; bases not matched to a gene: 9. Looked up from germline, CDR1 is DFQATT and CDR2 is SNEGSKA (reference sequence). The CDR3 DNA is TGCAGTGGGTTGTATCTAGCGGGACCAGATACGCAGTATTTT. This sequence encodes CSGLYLAGPDTQYF.

This rearrangement joins TRBV5-1 to TRBJ2-7; D uncertain. The CDR3 has 13 residues. CDR1 and CDR2 from the germline V gene are SGHRS and YFSETQ. V was clipped by 2 bases and J by 5 bases, with 11 bases between them. This chain's CDR3 is CASSFGPSDEQYF. The CDR3 nucleotides read TGCGCCAGCAGCTTTGGGCCCTCAGACGAGCAGTACTTC.

V is TRBV3-1 and J is TRBJ2-5; D is possibly TRBD2 (6 bases). In germline, CDR1 is LGHDT, CDR2 YNNKEL (reference sequence). V was cut by 0 bases and J by 2 bases, with 10 bases left in between. The CDR3 spans 15 residues. Here the CDR3 reads CASSQDYGGQETQYF. The CDR3 DNA is TGTGCCAGCAGCCAAGATTACGGGGGACAAGAGACCCAGTACTTC.

Concerning this clonotype itself: The junction departs from germline at one end; a sequencing error may be responsible. V and J are TRBV13 and TRBJ2-3; 13 bases match TRBD2. The CDR3 consists of 18 residues. In germline, CDR1 is PRHDT, CDR2 FYEKMQ (reference sequence). The CDR3 coding sequence is TGTGCCAACAGCTCCGGACTAGCGGGGGCGCTGCGCACAGATACGCAGTATTTT. This sequence encodes CANSSGLAGALRTDTQYF.

This clonotype occurred a few times. The rearrangement uses TRBV20-1 and TRBJ1-2; no reliable D call. Germline CDR1 and CDR2: DFQATT and SNEGSKA (reference sequence). V was cut by 5 bases and J by 3 bases, with 19 bases left in between. The CDR3 has 15 residues. This chain's CDR3 is CSAPTLKQPYYGYTF. The CDR3 nucleotides read TGCAGTGCTCCCACTCTTAAACAGCCTTACTATGGCTACACCTTC.

J is TRBJ2-7 and V is TRBV5-1; TRBD2 matches at 8 bases. Germline CDR1 reads SGHRS; CDR2 reads YFSETQ. CDR3 length: 17 residues. After removal of 3 bases from V and 3 bases from J, the junction contained 14 bases not matched to a gene. The CDR3 loop is CASSWKWSLAEIYEQYF. The CDR3 bases are TGCGCCAGCAGCTGGAAGTGGTCACTAGCGGAGATCTACGAGCAGTACTTC.

With respect to this clonotype: The germline gene is not matched at one end of the junction; a read error may be the cause. The chain employs TRBV27 and TRBJ2-1; 10 nucleotides match TRBD2. Germline assignment: CDR1 MNHEY and CDR2 SMNVEV (reference sequence). This CDR3 is 15 amino acids long. In nucleotides, the CDR3 is TGTGCCTGCAGTTTATATACTAGCGGGGATAATGAGCAGTTCTTC. It translates to CACSLYTSGDNEQFF.

This clonotype was seen only a few times. The J gene is TRBJ1-2, the V gene TRBV27; unclear D gene. V gave up 2 bases and J gave up 0 bases, with 10 bases separating them. Germline V CDR1 and CDR2: MNHEY, SMNVEV (reference sequence). The CDR3 sequence is 15 residues long. CDR3 region: CASSLSGITNYGYTF. The CDR3, as DNA: TGTGCCAGCAGTTTAAGCGGGATCACTAACTATGGCTACACCTTC.

The chain joins TRBV9 to TRBJ1-1; D call uncertain. The CDR3 has 12 residues. Trimming took off 4 bases at V and 7 bases at J, with 11 bases between the two ends. CDR1 is SGDLS and CDR2 is YYNGEE in the germline V gene. As DNA, the CDR3 is TGTGCCAGCAGCCCAAAGACTCTTGAAGCTTTCTTT. Its protein is CASSPKTLEAFF.

The chain carries TRBV24-1 and TRBJ1-5; D gene ambiguous. V was pared by 3 bases and J by 15 bases, with 14 bases between. The V gene's germline CDR1 is KGHDR and CDR2 SFDVKD. The CDR3 is 12 residues long. CDR3 loop: CATSDHTGPWHF. In DNA, the CDR3 is TGTGCCACCAGTGATCACACCGGGCCTTGGCATTTT.